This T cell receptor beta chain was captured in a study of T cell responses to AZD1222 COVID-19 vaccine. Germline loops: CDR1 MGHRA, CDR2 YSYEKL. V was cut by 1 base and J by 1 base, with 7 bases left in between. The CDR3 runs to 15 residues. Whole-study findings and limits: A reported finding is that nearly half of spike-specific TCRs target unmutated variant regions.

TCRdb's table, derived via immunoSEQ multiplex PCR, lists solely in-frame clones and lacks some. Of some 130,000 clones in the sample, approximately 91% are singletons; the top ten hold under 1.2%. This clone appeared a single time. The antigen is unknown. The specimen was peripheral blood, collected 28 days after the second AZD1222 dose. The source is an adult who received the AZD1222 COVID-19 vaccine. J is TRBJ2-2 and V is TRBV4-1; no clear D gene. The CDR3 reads CASSQAIGNTGELFF. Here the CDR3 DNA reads TGCGCCAGCAGCCAAGCGATAGGGAACACCGGGGAGCTGTTTTTT.